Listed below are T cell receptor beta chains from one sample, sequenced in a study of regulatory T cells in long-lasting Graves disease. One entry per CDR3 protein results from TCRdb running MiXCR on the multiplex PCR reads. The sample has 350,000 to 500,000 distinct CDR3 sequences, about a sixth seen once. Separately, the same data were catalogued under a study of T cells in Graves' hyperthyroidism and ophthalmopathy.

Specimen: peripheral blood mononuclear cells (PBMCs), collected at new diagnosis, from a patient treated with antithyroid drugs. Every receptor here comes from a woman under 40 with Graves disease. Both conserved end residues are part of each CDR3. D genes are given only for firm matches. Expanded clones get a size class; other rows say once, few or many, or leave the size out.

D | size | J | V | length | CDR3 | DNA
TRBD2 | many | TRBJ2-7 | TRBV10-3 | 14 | CAAKGLAGTYEQYF | TGTGCCGCCAAGGGGCTAGCGGGAACCTACGAGCAGTACTTC
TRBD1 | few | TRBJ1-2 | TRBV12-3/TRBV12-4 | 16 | CASSTNRGGGSYGYTF | TGTGCCAGCAGTACAAACAGGGGCGGGGGTTCTTATGGCTACACCTTC
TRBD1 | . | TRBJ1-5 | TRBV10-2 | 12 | CASSDRGEPQHF | TGCGCCAGCTCGGACAGGGGTGAGCCCCAGCATTTT
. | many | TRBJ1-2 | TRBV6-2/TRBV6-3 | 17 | CASSPHDPGKSSYGYTF | TGTGCCAGCAGCCCCCACGACCCAGGGAAATCGAGCTATGGCTACACCTTC
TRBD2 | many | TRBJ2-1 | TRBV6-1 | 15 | CASTHLAGGPYEQFF | TGTGCCAGCACCCATCTAGCGGGAGGGCCGTATGAGCAGTTCTTC
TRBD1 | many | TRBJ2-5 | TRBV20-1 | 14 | CSASRTGRLETQYF | TGCAGTGCTAGTAGGACAGGTCGTTTGGAGACCCAGTACTTC
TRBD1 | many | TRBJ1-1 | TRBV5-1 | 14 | CASRDRERYTEAFF | TGCGCCAGCAGGGACAGGGAAAGGTACACTGAAGCTTTCTTT
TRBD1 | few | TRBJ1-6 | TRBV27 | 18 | CASSLGPTGGNYNSPLHF | TGTGCCAGCAGTTTAGGCCCAACAGGGGGCAACTATAATTCACCCCTCCACTTT
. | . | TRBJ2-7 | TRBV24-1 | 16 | CATSDSQGAPSYEQYF | TGTGCCACCAGTGATTCCCAGGGAGCACCCTCCTACGAGCAGTACTTC
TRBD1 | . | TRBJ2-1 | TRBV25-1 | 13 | CAMTTGEANEQFF | TGTGCCATGACGACAGGGGAGGCTAATGAGCAGTTCTTC
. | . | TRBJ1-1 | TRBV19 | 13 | CASRIRGGAEAFF | TGTGCCAGTAGAATTAGGGGTGGGGCTGAAGCTTTCTTT
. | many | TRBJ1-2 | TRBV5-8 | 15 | CASSPGIQGGFGYTF | TGTGCCAGCAGCCCGGGGATTCAAGGGGGATTTGGCTACACCTTC
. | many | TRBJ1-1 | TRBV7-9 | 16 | CASSLGYRGPNTEAFF | TGTGCCAGCAGCTTAGGTTACCGGGGTCCGAACACTGAAGCTTTCTTT
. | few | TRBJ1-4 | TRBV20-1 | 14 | CSARGKYSNEKLFF | TGCAGTGCTCGAGGGAAGTACAGTAATGAAAAACTGTTTTTT
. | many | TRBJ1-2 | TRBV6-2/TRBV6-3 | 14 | CASSYSEGTDGYTF | TGTGCCAGCAGTTACTCCGAGGGAACGGATGGCTACACCTTC
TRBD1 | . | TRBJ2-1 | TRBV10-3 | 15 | CAISEGQGGRDEQFF | TGTGCCATCAGTGAGGGACAGGGGGGTAGGGATGAGCAGTTCTTC
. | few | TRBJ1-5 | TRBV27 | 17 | CASSLNGGGIGSQPQHF | TGTGCCAGCAGTTTAAACGGAGGGGGAATAGGCAGTCAGCCCCAGCATTTT
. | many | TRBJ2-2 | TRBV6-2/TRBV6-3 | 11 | CASSGMGELFF | TGTGCCAGCTCGGGAATGGGGGAGCTGTTTTTT
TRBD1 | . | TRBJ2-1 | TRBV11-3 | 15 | CASSPPGQGVGEQFF | TGTGCCAGCAGCCCACCGGGACAGGGGGTAGGGGAGCAGTTCTTC
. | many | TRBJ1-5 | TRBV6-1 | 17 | CASRFQGGVYSNQPQHF | TGTGCCAGCAGATTCCAAGGGGGAGTTTATAGCAATCAGCCCCAGCATTTT
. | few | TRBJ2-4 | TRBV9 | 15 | CASSPTAGNKNIQYF | TGTGCCAGCAGCCCGACGGCAGGGAACAAAAACATTCAGTACTTC
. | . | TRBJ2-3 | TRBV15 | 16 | CATSRDRTQPTDTQYF | TGTGCCACCAGCAGAGACCGGACCCAACCCACAGATACGCAGTATTTT